This record looks at one T cell receptor beta chain sequence and its context. The antigen remains unidentified. Germline lookup yields CDR1 SGHRS and CDR2 YFSETQ. V was cut by 1 base and J by 5 bases, with 12 bases left in between. CDR3 length: 14 amino acids. Unique molecular identifiers featured in how the TCRbeta library was prepared. In TCRdb, the PCR reads were re-called with MiXCR into one record per CDR3 protein. Among about 440,000 distinct CDR3 sequences, approximately 41% were seen once, and the ten largest hold 25% to 30%. The entry originates in a study of T-cell reconstitution after alpha-beta-depleted transplantation in children. Study-wide results and limits: TCRbeta diversity was high at day 60 in some patients (a result of surviving recipient T cells and thymic progenitors). T-cell counts and diversity were attributed mostly to newly produced T cells one year after transplant. Several hundred expanded graft clones reportedly supplied alpha-beta T cells about two months after transplant.

The sample in question was PBMCs, obtained before TCRalphabeta/CD19-depleted stem cell transplant. The source is a girl aged 2-10 years with aplastic anemia, due to receive a stem cell transplant. The chain has TRBV5-1 and TRBJ2-5, with D possibly matching TRBD2 (5 bases). CDR3 loop: CASSLRAGGETQYF. CDR3 coding DNA: TGCGCCAGCAGCTTGAGGGCAGGCGGGGAGACCCAGTACTTC.